This T cell receptor (beta chain) was recorded in a study of blood T cell repertoires in COVID-19. Overall study context: There were acute and convalescent COVID-19 samples, and they came from the United States, Italy and Spain. Sample material is recorded as cDNA or gDNA derived from T cells, B-cell-depleted T cells, or PBMCs.

V shed 5 bases and J 8 bases; nucleotides not matched to a gene: 14. CDR3 length: 15 residues. CDR1 is SGHAT and CDR2 is FQNNGV in the germline V gene. Authors' processing steps: Reference gene primer amplification gave estimated nucleated cell counts. Method: immunoSEQ multiplex PCR; TCRdb's copy keeps in-frame clones and lacks some. The V and J calls and clone size come from that table; D and trimming were worked out from the DNA. The data show about 230,000 clones, 70% to 90% seen once. The receptor's source is a woman between 65 and 79 years old with active or convalescent COVID-19. The chain links TRBV11-2 to TRBJ1-2; 7 bases map to TRBD1. Input material: peripheral blood. The chain's CDR3 is CASSPGADRVDGYTF. The CDR3 DNA sequence: TGTGCCAGCAGCCCTGGAGCCGACAGGGTCGACGGCTACACCTTC. Combining the CDR3 with reference TRBV11-2 and TRBJ1-2 gives the whole variable domain EAGVAQSPRYKIIEKRQSVAFWCNPISGHATLYWYQQILGQGPKLLIQFQNNGVVDDSQLPKDRFSAERLKGVDSTLKIQPAKLEDSAVYLCASSPGADRVDGYTFGSGTRLTVV.